This T cell receptor beta chain was identified during a study of blood T cell repertoires in COVID-19. Study as a whole: Samples of COVID-19 (acute and convalescent) were obtained from the United States, Italy and Spain. Nucleic acid was either cDNA or gDNA, and it came from T cells, B-cell-depleted T cells, or PBMCs.

A Seattle source enrolled patients during active infection and followed them longitudinally. Details on this clone: The sample has other DNA sequences that encode this CDR3 too.

Some clones are missing from TCRdb's copy, which holds only in-frame ones; the method was immunoSEQ multiplex PCR. The sample records around 400,000 clones, about 89% being singletons. The CDR3 spans 14 residues. V lost 1 base, J lost 4 bases, and 9 bases lay in between. The germline CDR1 and CDR2 sequences are SGHAT and FQNNGV. This chain joins TRBV11-2 and TRBJ2-3, with D possibly being TRBD2 (5 bases). Sequenced: peripheral blood. The receptor was isolated from a woman aged 30 to 39 with COVID-19, enrolled during active disease. In DNA, the CDR3 is TGTGCCAGCAGCTTAGGTAGAGGGCCAGATACGCAGTATTTT. This gives the protein CASSLGRGPDTQYF.